This TCR beta chain was sequenced during a study of OX40 agonist ivuxolimab in advanced cancers. The wider study: An agonistic anti-OX40 (CD134) antibody, ivuxolimab, was used to treat the patients.

Autoimmune disease history or systemic immunosuppression meant exclusion. The method was immunoSEQ multiplex PCR; TCRdb's version includes in-frame clones alone and lacks a portion of them. Altogether about 98,000 clones are present, roughly 87% being singletons, with the ten largest covering 0.5%. Unmatched junction bases numbered 4, after V lost 0 bases and J lost 7 bases. CDR3 length: 14 amino acids. Germline values: CDR1 SGHRS, CDR2 YFSETQ. The V call is TRBV5-1, the J call TRBJ1-2, with 9 bases that match TRBD1. Here the sequenced sample was CD4+ or CD8+ T cells sorted from blood, taken in a trial of the OX40 agonist ivuxolimab. The source is an adult with an advanced solid tumor such as melanoma, head and neck, liver or kidney cancer. CDR3 coding DNA: TGCGCCAGCAGCTTGGGGACAGGGGACGTTGGCTACACCTTC. This encodes CASSLGTGDVGYTF.